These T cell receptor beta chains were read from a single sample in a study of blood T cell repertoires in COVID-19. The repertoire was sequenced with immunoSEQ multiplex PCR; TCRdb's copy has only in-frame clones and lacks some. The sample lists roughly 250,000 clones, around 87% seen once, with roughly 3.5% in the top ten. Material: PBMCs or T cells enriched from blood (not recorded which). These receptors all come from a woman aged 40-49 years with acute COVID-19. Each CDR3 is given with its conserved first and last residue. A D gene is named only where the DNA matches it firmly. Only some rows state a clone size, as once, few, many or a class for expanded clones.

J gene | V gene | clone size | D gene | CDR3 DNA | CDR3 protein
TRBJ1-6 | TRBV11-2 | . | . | TGTGCCAGCAGCTTAGACAGGGAAACGTCATACTCACCCCTCCACTTT | CASSLDRETSYSPLHF
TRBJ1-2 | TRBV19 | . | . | TGTGCCAGCAGGATGCTTAACTATGGCTACACCTTC | CASRMLNYGYTF
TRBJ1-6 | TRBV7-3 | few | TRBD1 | TGTGCCAGCAGCTTACAGGACAGGGGTTCACCCCTCCACTTT | CASSLQDRGSPLHF
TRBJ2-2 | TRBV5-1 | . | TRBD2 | TGCGCCAGCAGCTTGGTAGCGGGAGTGGATGCCGGGGAGCTGTTTTTT | CASSLVAGVDAGELFF
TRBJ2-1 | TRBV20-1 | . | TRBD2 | TGCAGTGCTAGTGGCGGGAGGAATGAGCAGTTCTTC | CSASGGRNEQFF
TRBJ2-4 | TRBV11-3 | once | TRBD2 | TGTGCCAGCAGCTCCCTCCTTAGCGGGAGAGCCAAAAACATTCAGTACTTC | CASSSLLSGRAKNIQYF
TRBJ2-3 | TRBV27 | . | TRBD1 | TGTGCCAGCAGCCTTAGACAGGGATTGGGTACAGGTACGCAGTATTTT | CASSLRQGLGTGTQYF
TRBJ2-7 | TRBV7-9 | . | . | TGTGCCAGCAGCTTCCCGGGATTGGGCTACGAGCAGTACTTC | CASSFPGLGYEQYF
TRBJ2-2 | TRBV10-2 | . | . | TGCGCCACCGACTCCCGGCAGAAGAACACCGGGGAGCTGTTTTTT | CATDSRQKNTGELFF
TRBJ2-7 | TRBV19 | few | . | TGTGCCAGTAGTTCCTTCATCCACGGGGACGAGCAGTACTTC | CASSSFIHGDEQYF
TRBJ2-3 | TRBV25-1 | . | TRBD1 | TGTGCCAGCAGGACAGGGTCTGGACCCACAGATACGCAGTATTTT | CASRTGSGPTDTQYF
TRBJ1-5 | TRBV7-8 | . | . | TGTGCCAGCGAAGGTTCGGGGGGAGTTAGCAATCAGCCCCAGCATTTT | CASEGSGGVSNQPQHF
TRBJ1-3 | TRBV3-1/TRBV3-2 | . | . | TGTGCCAGCAGCCATGGGACGGGAGACGACACCATATATTTT | CASSHGTGDDTIYF
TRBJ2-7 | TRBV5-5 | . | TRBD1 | TGTGCCAGCAGCTTGGCGGGGACAGATACCTACGAGCAGTACTTC | CASSLAGTDTYEQYF
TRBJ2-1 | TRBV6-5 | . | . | TGTGCCAGCAGCCGTACCCGCGGGCAGTTCTTC | CASSRTRGQFF
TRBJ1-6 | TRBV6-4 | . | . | TGTGCCAGCAAGGACGGGGATAATTCACCCCTCCACTTT | CASKDGDNSPLHF
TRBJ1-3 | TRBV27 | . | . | TGTGCCAGCAGTCCGGACAGTAACTCTGGAAACACCATATATTTT | CASSPDSNSGNTIYF
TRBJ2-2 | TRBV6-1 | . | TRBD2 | TGTGCCAGCAGTGCCCTAGCGGGAGTCGACACCGGGGAGCTGTTTTTT | CASSALAGVDTGELFF
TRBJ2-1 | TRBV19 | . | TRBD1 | TGTGCCAGTAGTCCTGGGACAGGGGGCTGGAATGAGCAGTTCTTC | CASSPGTGGWNEQFF
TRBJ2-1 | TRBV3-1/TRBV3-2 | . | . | TGTGCCAGCAGCCAAGATGTTGGGACAAAGCAGTTCTTC | CASSQDVGTKQFF
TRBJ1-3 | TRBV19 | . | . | TGTGCCGTAGGTAGGGGGAGATCTGGAAACACCATATATTTT | CAVGRGRSGNTIYF
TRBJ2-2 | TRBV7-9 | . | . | TGTGCCAGCAGCTTAGCGATGGGACAGAACACCGGGGAGCTGTTTTTT | CASSLAMGQNTGELFF
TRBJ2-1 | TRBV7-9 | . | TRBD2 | TGTGCCAGCAGCCTTATCCGGGAGGGCCAAAATGAGCAGTTCTTC | CASSLIREGQNEQFF
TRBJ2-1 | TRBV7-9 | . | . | TGTGCCAGCAGCTTAGGAGGGTCGGGATACAATGAGCAGTTCTTC | CASSLGGSGYNEQFF
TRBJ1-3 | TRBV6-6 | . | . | TGTGCCAGCAGTCCAAGAGCGGTCGGGGGATTTTTATACACCATATATTTT | CASSPRAVGGFLYTIYF
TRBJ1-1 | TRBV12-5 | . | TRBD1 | TGTGCTAGTGGTTTAGACAGGGTGAACACTGAAGCTTTCTTT | CASGLDRVNTEAFF
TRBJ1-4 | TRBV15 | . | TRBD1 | TGTGCCACCAGCCTGGGACAGGAAAATGAAAAACTGTTTTTT | CATSLGQENEKLFF
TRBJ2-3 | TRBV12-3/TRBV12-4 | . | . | TGTGCCAGCAGTTTAAAGCAGGGAGGGCAGTATTTT | CASSLKQGGQYF
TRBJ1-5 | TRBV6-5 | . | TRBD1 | TGTGCCAGCAGTCGAGGGGGCGATCAGCCCCAGCATTTT | CASSRGGDQPQHF
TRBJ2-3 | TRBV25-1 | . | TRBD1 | TGTGCCAGCAGTGCCCGGGACAGGGCTCTGTATTTT | CASSARDRALYF
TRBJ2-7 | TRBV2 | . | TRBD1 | TGTGCCAGCAGTGGGACAGGGGGCAAGTACGAGCAGTACTTC | CASSGTGGKYEQYF
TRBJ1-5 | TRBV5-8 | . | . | TGTGCCAGCAGAGAGTTAGAGGGACAGCCCCAGCATTTT | CASRELEGQPQHF
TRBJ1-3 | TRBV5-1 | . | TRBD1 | TGCGCCAGCAGCCCGGGACAGCGCGGCGGCTCTGGAAACACCATATATTTT | CASSPGQRGGSGNTIYF
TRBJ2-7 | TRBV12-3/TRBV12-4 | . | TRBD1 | TGTGCCAGCAGCCGAGACAGGGTGGAGGAGCAGTACTTC | CASSRDRVEEQYF
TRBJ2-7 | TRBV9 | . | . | TGTGCCAGCAGCGCCGGGTCGAGAGCGGCACACGAGCAGTACTTC | CASSAGSRAAHEQYF
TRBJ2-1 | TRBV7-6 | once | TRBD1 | TGTGCCAGCAGCTTTCCCGGGACAGCATACAATGAGCAGTTCTTC | CASSFPGTAYNEQFF
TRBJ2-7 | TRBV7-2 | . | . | TGTGCCACCGGGGGCTACGAGCAGTACTTC | CATGGYEQYF
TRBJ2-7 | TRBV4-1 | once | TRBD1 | TGCGCCAGCAGCCAAGATCGTACAGGGGACTACGAGCAGTACTTC | CASSQDRTGDYEQYF
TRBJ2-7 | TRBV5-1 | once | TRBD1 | TGCGCCAGCAGCTTGGCGGGGACAGGTTTTTTCTGGGAGCAGTACTTC | CASSLAGTGFFWEQYF
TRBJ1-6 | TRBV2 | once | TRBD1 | TGTGCCAGCAGAACAGGGGGCTATAATTCACCCCTCCACTTT | CASRTGGYNSPLHF
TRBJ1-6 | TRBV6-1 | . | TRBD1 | TGTGCCAGCAGTGAAGCGGGGACAGGGCGTAATTCACCCCTCCACTTT | CASSEAGTGRNSPLHF
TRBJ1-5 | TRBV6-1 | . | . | TGTGCCAGCAGTGAGATTACCGGGGGGCGAGGCAATCAGCCCCAGCATTTT | CASSEITGGRGNQPQHF
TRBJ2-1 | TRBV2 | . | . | TGTGCCAGCAGTGAAGGCCAGGGGTGGGGAGACAATGAGCAGTTCTTC | CASSEGQGWGDNEQFF
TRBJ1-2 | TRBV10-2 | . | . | TGCGCCAGCAGTGATTTGAGGGTCCATGGCTACACCTTC | CASSDLRVHGYTF
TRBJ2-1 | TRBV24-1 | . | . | TGTGCCACCAGTGATGCCCATAGGGGTTATGAGCAGTTCTTC | CATSDAHRGYEQFF
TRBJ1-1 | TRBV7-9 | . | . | TGTGCCAGCAGCTTAGTCGCGAAAAGAGGCACTGAAGCTTTCTTT | CASSLVAKRGTEAFF
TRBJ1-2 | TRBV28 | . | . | TGTGCCAGCAGGGCGGGGCACGGCCAAGCTAACTATGGCTACACCTTC | CASRAGHGQANYGYTF
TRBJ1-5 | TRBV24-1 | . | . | TGTGCCACCAGTGACCCAGGGAATGGCAATCAGCCCCAGCATTTT | CATSDPGNGNQPQHF
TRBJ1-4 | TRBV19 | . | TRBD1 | TGTGCCAGTAGTCCTTCGACAGGGGAAAAACTGTTTTTT | CASSPSTGEKLFF
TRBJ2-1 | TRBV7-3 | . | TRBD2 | TGTGCCAGCAGCCTTGCTAGCGGCTACAATGAGCAGTTCTTC | CASSLASGYNEQFF
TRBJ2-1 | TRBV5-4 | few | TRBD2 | TGTGCCAGCAGCCCTTCAGCGGGAGGGCAGTACAATGAGCAGTTCTTC | CASSPSAGGQYNEQFF
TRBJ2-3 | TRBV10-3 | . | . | TGTGCCATTGCGGCGGACACAGGCACAGATACGCAGTATTTT | CAIAADTGTDTQYF
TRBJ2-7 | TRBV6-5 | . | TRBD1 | TGTGCCAGCAGTTACTTGGGACAGACGAGCTCCTACGAGCAGTACTTC | CASSYLGQTSSYEQYF
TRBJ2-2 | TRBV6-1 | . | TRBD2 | TGTGCCAGCAGTGAAGCGCGGGCGGGAGTGGAAGACACCGGGGAGCTGTTTTTT | CASSEARAGVEDTGELFF
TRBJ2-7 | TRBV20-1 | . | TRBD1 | TGCAGCGTGGGACAGTACGAGCAGTACTTC | CSVGQYEQYF